Below are 27 T cell receptor beta chains sequenced from a single sample in a study of T-cell memory formation after mild COVID-19. Each CDR3 protein gets one entry after TCRdb re-called the 5' RACE reads with MiXCR. The data hold 380,000 or so distinct CDR3 sequences, with roughly 13% observed a single time. Sequenced sample: PBMCs or a T cell subset sorted from them (not recorded which). Source of these receptors: a man younger than 35 who had mild COVID-19 (a few samples of this study predate the infection). Cell type and time point are not known.

This clonotype appeared a few times. This chain links TRBV15 with TRBJ2-7; perhaps TRBD1 as D (5 bases). The V gene lost 0 bases and the J gene lost 6 bases, with 9 bases spanning the gap. Germline V CDR1 and CDR2: LNHNV, YYDKDF (reference sequence). The CDR3 covers 13 residues. CDR3 sequence: CATSRDGRGEQYF. The CDR3 region has the DNA TGTGCCACCAGCAGAGACGGAAGGGGCGAGCAGTACTTC.

The genes are TRBV4-1 and TRBJ2-1; 13 bases fit TRBD2. The V gene end was trimmed by 5 bases and the J gene end by 8 bases; junction bases not matched to a gene: 6. The germline CDR1 and CDR2 sequences are MGHRA and YSYEKL. This CDR3 contains 15 residues. Here the CDR3 reads CASSYPTSGGDEQFF. As DNA, the CDR3 is TGCGCCAGCAGCTATCCCACTAGCGGGGGGGATGAGCAGTTCTTC.

The V and J genes are TRBV12-3 or TRBV12-4 and TRBJ2-3, with D perhaps matching TRBD1 (5 bases). Trimming stripped 6 bases from V and 0 bases from J, with 10 bases between. The CDR3 consists of 14 residues. The CDR3 loop is CASSRTLSTDTQYF. The CDR3 DNA follows: TGTGCCAGCAGCAGGACACTTAGCACAGATACGCAGTATTTT.

This clonotype was detected a few times. The rearrangement joins TRBV15 to TRBJ1-5; TRBD1 might be the D (6 bases). Trimming removed 1 base from V and 0 bases from J, with 13 bases in between. The CDR3 extends over 17 amino acids. CDR1 LNHNV and CDR2 YYDKDF come from the germline V gene (reference sequence). CDR3 sequence reads: CATSRGSWTASNQPQHF. The CDR3 DNA reads as TGTGCCACCAGCAGAGGGTCATGGACAGCTAGCAATCAGCCCCAGCATTTT.

This clonotype appeared a few times. The V call is TRBV11-2, the J call TRBJ1-3; D is undetermined. Trimming took 4 bases from V and 2 from J, leaving 9 bases between them. Germline assignment: CDR1 SGHAT and CDR2 FQNNGV. The CDR3 totals 14 residues. In DNA, the CDR3 is TGTGCCAGCAGCTCTCAACGAACTGGAAACACCATATATTTT. Amino acid sequence: CASSSQRTGNTIYF.

The chain is built from TRBV10-2 and TRBJ1-5; D call uncertain. Trimming removed 0 bases at V and 0 bases at J, with 9 bases between. The germline gives CDR1 WSHSY, CDR2 SAAADI. The CDR3 loop spans 16 amino acids. The CDR3 sequence is CASSESPGNSNQPQHF. The CDR3 DNA is TGCGCCAGCAGTGAGTCACCCGGGAATAGCAATCAGCCCCAGCATTTT.

This clonotype was seen a few times. The V and J genes are TRBV7-6 and TRBJ1-3; no reliable D call. Germline V gives CDR1 SGHVS, CDR2 FNYEAQ. The CDR3 runs to 16 residues. The V end was cut by 4 bases, the J end by 5 bases, with 18 bases between. This chain's CDR3 is CASSSILREARNTIYF. The CDR3 DNA reads as TGTGCCAGCAGCTCGATACTCCGGGAAGCCCGAAACACCATATATTTT.

V gene TRBV28 combines with J gene TRBJ1-2; possible D gene TRBD1, 6 bases. The CDR3 has 14 amino acids. Trimming removed 5 bases from V and 3 bases from J, with 13 bases in between. CDR1 and CDR2 from the germline V gene are MDHEN and SYDVKM. DNA for the CDR3: TGTGCCAGCAGTCTCACAGGGTTGGACTATGGCTACACCTTC. Translation: CASSLTGLDYGYTF.

J is TRBJ1-5 and V is TRBV2, with a possible D match to TRBD1 (5 bases). The CDR3 spans 12 residues. Per the germline V gene, CDR1 is SNHLY and CDR2 is FYNNEI. Deletions cut 4 bases from V and 5 bases from J, with 6 bases between. DNA for the CDR3: TGTGCCAGCAGTGCGACAGATCAGCCCCAGCATTTT. It translates to CASSATDQPQHF. Based on the CDR3 plus reference TRBV2 and TRBJ1-5, the full variable domain is EPEVTQTPSHQVTQMGQEVILRCVPISNHLYFYWYRQILGQKVEFLVSFYNNEISEKSEIFDDQFSVERPDGSNFTLKIRSTKLEDSAMYFCASSATDQPQHFGDGTRLSIL.

The chain joins TRBV29-1 to TRBJ2-3; D may be TRBD2 (6 bases). Germline V CDR1 and CDR2: SQVTM, ANQGSEA. V was shortened by 3 bases and J by 6 bases, with 19 bases between the two germline ends. This CDR3 region has 15 residues. CDR3 nucleotides: TGCAGCGTTGACGGCACTAGCCCCCGGGGGGATACGCAGTATTTT. The encoded protein is CSVDGTSPRGDTQYF.

This clonotype was picked up many times. J is TRBJ2-3 and V is TRBV20-1; 11 nucleotides align to TRBD2. The CDR3 sequence is 16 residues long. The germline gives CDR1 DFQATT, CDR2 SNEGSKA (reference sequence). V trimming: 4 bases; J trimming: 4 bases; junction bases outside the gene matches: 10. The CDR3 DNA sequence: TGCAGTGCTAAAAGCCTACTAGCGGGGGAAGCAGATACGCAGTATTTT. Translation: CSAKSLLAGEADTQYF.

V is TRBV6-2 or TRBV6-3 and J is TRBJ2-7, with 9 positions matching TRBD2. Per the germline V gene, CDR1 is MNHEY and CDR2 is SVGEGT. CDR3 length: 15 amino acids. The V segment lost 0 bases and the J segment 4 bases; nucleotides outside the gene matches: 4. CDR3 sequence reads: CASSYSTSGGYEQYV. The CDR3 nucleotides are TGTGCCAGCAGTTACTCGACCAGCGGGGGGTACGAGCAGTACGTC.

This chain connects TRBV12-3 or TRBV12-4 to TRBJ1-4; 8 nucleotides align to TRBD1. The CDR3 extends over 14 amino acids. V dropped 5 bases and J dropped 7; count of bases not matched to a gene: 6. CDR3: CASSPDRVGEKLFF. DNA of the CDR3: TGTGCCAGCAGTCCGGACAGGGTCGGTGAAAAACTGTTTTTT.

The V gene is TRBV10-3, the J gene TRBJ1-1, with 12 bases fitting TRBD1. This CDR3 has 19 amino acids. The V gene end was trimmed by 0 bases and the J gene end by 1 base; junction bases not matched to a gene: 9. The germline gives CDR1 ENHRY, CDR2 SYGVKD. CDR3 in amino acids: CAISESTGTGGIGNTEAFF. CDR3 DNA: TGTGCCATCAGTGAGTCGACGGGGACAGGGGGCATCGGGAACACTGAAGCTTTCTTT.

In its sample, this clonotype was seen a few times. The V gene is TRBV2, the J gene TRBJ2-3; D remains ambiguous. The CDR3 loop spans 13 amino acids. CDR1 is SNHLY, CDR2 FYNNEI, per germline. Trimming left V 5 bases short and J 2 bases short, with 8 bases between. CDR3 DNA sequence: TGTGCCAGCAGTAAGGATTACACAGATACGCAGTATTTT. Amino acids: CASSKDYTDTQYF.

This clonotype was recorded a few times. The chain combines TRBV20-1 with TRBJ2-3; perhaps D is TRBD1 or TRBD2 (6 bases each). From germline, CDR1 is DFQATT and CDR2 SNEGSKA (reference sequence). CDR3 size: 11 residues. CDR3 in amino acids: CRGGVSDTQYF. CDR3 DNA sequence: TGCAGGGGGGGCGTCTCAGATACGCAGTATTTT.

This clonotype was recorded a few times. The chain has TRBV5-1 and TRBJ2-7; possibly TRBD1 for D (5 bases). V was pared by 1 base and J by 6 bases, with 14 bases between. This CDR3 region has 14 residues. Germline V CDR1 and CDR2: SGHRS, YFSETQ. DNA for the CDR3: TGCGCCAGCAGCTTGTCCAGGACCCAGGGCGAGCAGTACTTC. This encodes CASSLSRTQGEQYF.

This chain uses TRBV7-7 with TRBJ2-5; possibly TRBD2 for D (5 bases). CDR1 is SSHAT and CDR2 is FNYEAQ in the germline V gene (reference sequence). V was cut by 4 bases and J by 5 bases, with 11 bases left in between. The CDR3 extends over 13 amino acids. In nucleotides, the CDR3 is TGTGCCAGCAGCTGGAGGTTGGGGGAGACCCAGTACTTC. Protein: CASSWRLGETQYF. The full variable domain, its missing parts supplied by reference TRBV7-7 and TRBJ2-5, is GAGVSQSPRYKVTKRGQDVTLRCDPISSHATLYWYQQALGQGPEFLTYFNYEAQPDKSGLPSDRFSAERPEGSISTLTIQRTEQRDSAMYRCASSWRLGETQYFGPGTRLLVL.

This clonotype was detected ten times or more. The V and J genes are TRBV7-2 and TRBJ2-1; 8 bases agree with TRBD2. CDR1 and CDR2 (germline): SGHTA, FQGNSA. The CDR3 is made up of 14 amino acids. Trimming at V came to 3 bases and at J to 6 bases, leaving 4 bases not matched to a gene. The CDR3 DNA reads as TGTGCCAGCAGCTTCGGCGGGGGGACCAATGAGCAGTTCTTC. This translates into CASSFGGGTNEQFF.

The chain uses TRBV29-1 and TRBJ2-4, with TRBD2 identical over 8 bases. CDR1 and CDR2 from the germline V gene are SQVTM and ANQGSEA. The CDR3 has 15 amino acids. With V trimmed by 2 bases and J by 5 bases, 8 bases remained unmatched. For the CDR3, the DNA is TGCAGCGTTGAACCGGCGGGGGGAGACCAAAACATTCAGTACTTC. Its translation is CSVEPAGGDQNIQYF.

This clonotype was counted only a few times. V gene TRBV12-3 or TRBV12-4 combines with J gene TRBJ2-1, with TRBD2 matching over 8 bases. CDR3 length equals 15 residues. The V segment lost 6 bases and the J segment 9 bases; nucleotides outside the gene matches: 13. CDR3 sequence (DNA): TGTGCCAGCAGCCTGGGACTAGGATCGGCGGGTGAGCAGTTCTTC. This sequence encodes CASSLGLGSAGEQFF.

This chain connects TRBV6-6 to TRBJ1-6; D gene ambiguous. Germline V gene data show CDR1 as MNHNY and CDR2 as SVGAGI (reference sequence). The CDR3 loop spans 14 amino acids. The V end lost 5 bases, the J end lost 7 bases, and 12 bases lay between the germline ends. This CDR3 reads CASSAEGANSPLHF. The CDR3 nucleotides read TGTGCCAGCAGTGCTGAGGGAGCCAATTCACCCCTCCACTTT.

This clonotype turned up a few times. The V call is TRBV20-1, the J call TRBJ2-2; D may be TRBD1 (5 bases). The CDR3 runs 15 residues. Per the germline V gene, CDR1 is DFQATT and CDR2 is SNEGSKA (reference sequence). V dropped 2 bases and J dropped 5 bases, with 15 bases sitting between them. CDR3: CSARSRATITGELFF. CDR3 DNA sequence: TGCAGTGCTAGATCCAGGGCGACGATAACCGGGGAGCTGTTTTTT.

This clonotype was recorded many times. The chain joins TRBV4-1 to TRBJ2-5, with D unresolved. V lost 4 bases, J lost 1 base, and 7 bases lay in between. The CDR3 contains 13 residues. The germline CDR1 and CDR2 sequences are MGHRA and YSYEKL. The chain's CDR3 is CASSRPGQETQYF. The CDR3 DNA follows: TGCGCCAGCAGCCGTCCAGGCCAAGAGACCCAGTACTTC.

The chain links TRBV9 to TRBJ1-2; no clear D gene. Between the trimmed V and J ends, which lost 3 bases and 5 bases, there was a span of 17 bases. The length of the CDR3 is 15 residues. Germline V gives CDR1 SGDLS, CDR2 YYNGEE. CDR3 region: CASSAGPGLFYGYTF. The CDR3 DNA follows: TGTGCCAGCAGCGCCGGCCCGGGTCTCTTTTATGGCTACACCTTC.

This clonotype was counted only a few times. The CDR3 region has the DNA TGCGCCAGCAGCCGACAGGGGGATTACAATGAGCAGTTCTTC. Residues: CASSRQGDYNEQFF. This chain links TRBV10-1 with TRBJ2-1; TRBD1 aligns across 9 bases. CDR3 length: 14 residues. V lost 6 bases, J lost 4 bases, and 4 bases stayed unmatched. Germline V gene data show CDR1 as WNHNN and CDR2 as SYGVQD (reference sequence).

The table lists this clonotype with a few counts. This chain uses TRBV5-6 with TRBJ1-4; D is ambiguous. CDR1 SGHDT and CDR2 YYEEEE come from the germline V gene. The CDR3 loop spans 14 amino acids. The germline V and J ends were trimmed by 2 bases and 0 bases, with 5 bases remaining between them. DNA of the CDR3: TGTGCCAGCAGCTTTGGGGCAACTAATGAAAAACTGTTTTTT. It is translated as CASSFGATNEKLFF.